This TCR beta chain is from a study of OX40 agonist ivuxolimab in advanced cancers. Study information: Hepatocellular carcinoma, melanoma, renal cell or head and neck cancer occurred in dose-escalation patients. Study-wide points: Part of the nonresponder group also had normalized T-cell clonal expansion that was low.

With regard to this clone: Its specificity is not known.

V was clipped by 8 bases and J by 6 bases, with 8 bases between them. Germline CDR1 SGHTA, CDR2 FQGTGA. The CDR3 is 11 residues long. Generated by immunoSEQ multiplex PCR, the TCRdb table keeps only in-frame clones and is missing some. This table has approximately 12,000 clones, 67% appearing once. The cohort excluded patients with autoimmune disease history or systemic immunosuppression. This clonotype was obtained from an adult with an advanced solid tumor such as melanoma, head and neck, liver or kidney cancer. Sequences were derived from CD4+ or CD8+ T cells sorted from blood, sampled in a trial of the OX40 agonist ivuxolimab. The chain uses TRBV7-3 and TRBJ2-1; D possibly corresponds to TRBD2 (5 bases). The CDR3 DNA reads TGTGCCAGCGCGGGCAGCAATGAGCAGTTCTTC. Its translation: CASAGSNEQFF.